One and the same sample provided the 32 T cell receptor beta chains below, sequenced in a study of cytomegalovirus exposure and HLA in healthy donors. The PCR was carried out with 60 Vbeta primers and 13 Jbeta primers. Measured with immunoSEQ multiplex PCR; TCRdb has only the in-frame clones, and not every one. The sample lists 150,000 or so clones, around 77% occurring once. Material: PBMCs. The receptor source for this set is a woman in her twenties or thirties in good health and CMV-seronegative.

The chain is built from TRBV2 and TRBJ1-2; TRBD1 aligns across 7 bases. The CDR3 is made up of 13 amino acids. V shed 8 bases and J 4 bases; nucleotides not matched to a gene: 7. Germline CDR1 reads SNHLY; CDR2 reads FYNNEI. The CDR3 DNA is TGTGCCAGCCGGGACAGCACCTTCTATGGCTACACCTTC. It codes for CASRDSTFYGYTF.

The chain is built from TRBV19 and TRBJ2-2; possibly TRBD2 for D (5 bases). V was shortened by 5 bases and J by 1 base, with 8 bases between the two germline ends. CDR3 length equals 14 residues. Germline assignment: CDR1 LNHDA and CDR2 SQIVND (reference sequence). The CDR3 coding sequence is TGTGCCAGTAGTTCCGGGATGAACACCGGGGAGCTGTTTTTT. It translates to CASSSGMNTGELFF.

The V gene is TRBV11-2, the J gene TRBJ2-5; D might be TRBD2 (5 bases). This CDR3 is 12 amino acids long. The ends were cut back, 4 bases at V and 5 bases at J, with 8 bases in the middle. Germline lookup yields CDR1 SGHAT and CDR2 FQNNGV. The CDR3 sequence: CASSSGWETQYF. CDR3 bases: TGTGCCAGCAGCTCGGGGTGGGAGACCCAGTACTTC.

Here the CDR3 DNA reads TGTGCCAGCAGCCTCGGGGGGACTAGAATCATCCTTCATGAGCAGTTCTTC. Translated: CASSLGGTRIILHEQFF. J is TRBJ2-1 and V is TRBV7-2; 8 bases map to TRBD2. V was clipped by 5 bases and J by 8 bases; unmatched bases: 17. Germline V CDR1 and CDR2: SGHTA, FQGNSA. The CDR3 is 17 residues long.

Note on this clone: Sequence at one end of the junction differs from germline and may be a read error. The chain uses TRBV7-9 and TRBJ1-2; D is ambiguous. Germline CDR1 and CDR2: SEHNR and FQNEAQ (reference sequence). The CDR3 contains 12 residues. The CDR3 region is CSSSRETRGYTF. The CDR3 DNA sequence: TGTTCCAGCAGCCGGGAGACACGTGGCTACACCTTC.

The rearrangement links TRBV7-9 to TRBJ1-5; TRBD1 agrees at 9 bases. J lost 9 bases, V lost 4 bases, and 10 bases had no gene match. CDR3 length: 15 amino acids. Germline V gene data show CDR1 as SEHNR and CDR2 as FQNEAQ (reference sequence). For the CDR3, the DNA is TGTGCCAGCAGCTCCACCGGGACAGGGTCCGGGCCCCAGCATTTT. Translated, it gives CASSSTGTGSGPQHF.

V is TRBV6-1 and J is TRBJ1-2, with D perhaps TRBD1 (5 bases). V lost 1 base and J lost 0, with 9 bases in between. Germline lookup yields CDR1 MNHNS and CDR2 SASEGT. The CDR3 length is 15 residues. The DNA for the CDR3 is TGTGCCAGCAGTGAAGTTAGGGGATCTAACTATGGCTACACCTTC. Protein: CASSEVRGSNYGYTF.

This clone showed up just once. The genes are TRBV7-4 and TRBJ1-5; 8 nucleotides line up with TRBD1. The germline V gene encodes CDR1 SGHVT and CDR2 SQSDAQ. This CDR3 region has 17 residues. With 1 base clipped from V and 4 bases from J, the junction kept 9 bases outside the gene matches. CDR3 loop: CASSLGIGRQGNQPQHF. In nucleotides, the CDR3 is TGTGCCAGCAGCTTAGGGATCGGAAGACAGGGGAATCAGCCCCAGCATTTT.

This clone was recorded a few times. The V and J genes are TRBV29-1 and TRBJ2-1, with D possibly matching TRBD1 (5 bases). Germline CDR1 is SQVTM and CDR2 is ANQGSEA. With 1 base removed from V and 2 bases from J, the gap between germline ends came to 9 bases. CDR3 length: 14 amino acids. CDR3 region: CSVEGQGTYNEQFF. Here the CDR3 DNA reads TGCAGCGTTGAAGGGCAGGGTACCTACAATGAGCAGTTCTTC.

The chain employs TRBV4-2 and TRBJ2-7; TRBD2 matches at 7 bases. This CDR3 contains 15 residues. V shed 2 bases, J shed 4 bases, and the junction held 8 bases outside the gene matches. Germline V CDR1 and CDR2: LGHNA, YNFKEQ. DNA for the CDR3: TGTGCCAGCAGCCAATCGGCCGCGGGAGCTTACGAGCAGTACTTC. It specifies CASSQSAAGAYEQYF.

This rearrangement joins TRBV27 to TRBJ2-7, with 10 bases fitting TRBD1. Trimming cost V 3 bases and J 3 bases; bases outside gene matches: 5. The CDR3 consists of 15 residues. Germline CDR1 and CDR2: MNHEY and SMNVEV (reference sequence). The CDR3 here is CASSLWGTGDYEQYF. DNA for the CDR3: TGTGCCAGCAGTTTGTGGGGGACAGGGGACTACGAGCAGTACTTC.

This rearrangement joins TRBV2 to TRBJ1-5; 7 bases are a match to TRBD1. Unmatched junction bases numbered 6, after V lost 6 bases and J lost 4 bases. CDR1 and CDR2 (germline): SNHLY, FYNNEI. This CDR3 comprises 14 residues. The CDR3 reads CASSETGRNQPQHF. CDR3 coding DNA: TGTGCCAGCAGCGAGACAGGGCGGAATCAGCCCCAGCATTTT.

CDR3 nucleotide sequence: TGTGCCAGCAGCCCCCGCGCTAGCGGCCACCTCACCGGGGAGCTGTTTTTT. Residues: CASSPRASGHLTGELFF. The gene calls are TRBV9 and TRBJ2-2; 7 nucleotides agree with TRBD2. V trimming: 4 bases; J trimming: 4 bases; junction bases outside the gene matches: 13. Germline V gives CDR1 SGDLS, CDR2 YYNGEE. The CDR3 runs 17 residues.

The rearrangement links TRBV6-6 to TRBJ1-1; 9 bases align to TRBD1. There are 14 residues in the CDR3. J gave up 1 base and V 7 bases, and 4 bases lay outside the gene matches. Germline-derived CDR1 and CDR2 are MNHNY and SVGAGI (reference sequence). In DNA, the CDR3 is TGTGCCAGCACCGACAGGGGGGCGAACACTGAAGCTTTCTTT. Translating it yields CASTDRGANTEAFF.

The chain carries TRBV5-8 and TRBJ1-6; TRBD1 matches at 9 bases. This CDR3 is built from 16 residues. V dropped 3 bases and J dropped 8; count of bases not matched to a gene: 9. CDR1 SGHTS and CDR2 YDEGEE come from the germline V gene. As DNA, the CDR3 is TGTGCCAGCAGCTCAAGTACAGGGGGCGCAGATTCACCCCTCCACTTT. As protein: CASSSSTGGADSPLHF.

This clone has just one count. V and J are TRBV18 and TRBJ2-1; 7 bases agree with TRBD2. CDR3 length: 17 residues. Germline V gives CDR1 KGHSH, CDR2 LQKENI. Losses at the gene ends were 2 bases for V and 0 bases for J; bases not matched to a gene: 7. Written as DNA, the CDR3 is TGTGCCAGCTCACCATTCGGGCGGACTAGCTCCTACAATGAGCAGTTCTTC. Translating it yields CASSPFGRTSSYNEQFF.

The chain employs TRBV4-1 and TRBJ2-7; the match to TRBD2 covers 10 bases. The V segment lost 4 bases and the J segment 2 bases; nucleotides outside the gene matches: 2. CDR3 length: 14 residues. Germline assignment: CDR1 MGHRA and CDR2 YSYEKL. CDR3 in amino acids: CASSLSGGTYEQYF. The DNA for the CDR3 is TGCGCCAGCAGCCTTAGCGGGGGGACCTACGAGCAGTACTTC.

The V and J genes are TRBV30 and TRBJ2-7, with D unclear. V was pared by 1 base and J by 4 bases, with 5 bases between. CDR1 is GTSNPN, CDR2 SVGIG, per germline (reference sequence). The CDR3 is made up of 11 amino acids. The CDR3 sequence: CAWSALYEQYF. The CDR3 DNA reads TGTGCCTGGAGTGCCCTGTACGAGCAGTACTTC.

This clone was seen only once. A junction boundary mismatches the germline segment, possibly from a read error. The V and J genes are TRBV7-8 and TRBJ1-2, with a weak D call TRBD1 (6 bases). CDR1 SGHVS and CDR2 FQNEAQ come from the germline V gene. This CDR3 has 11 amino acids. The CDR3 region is CASSHGGGYPF. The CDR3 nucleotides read TGTGCCAGCAGCCATGGGGGGGGCTACCCCTTC.

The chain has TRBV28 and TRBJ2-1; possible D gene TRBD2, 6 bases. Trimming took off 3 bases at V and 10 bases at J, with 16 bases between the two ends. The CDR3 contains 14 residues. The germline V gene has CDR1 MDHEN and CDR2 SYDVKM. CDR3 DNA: TGTGCCAGCAGTTTCGGAGGGTCAACCCTGGAGCAGTTCTTC. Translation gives CASSFGGSTLEQFF.

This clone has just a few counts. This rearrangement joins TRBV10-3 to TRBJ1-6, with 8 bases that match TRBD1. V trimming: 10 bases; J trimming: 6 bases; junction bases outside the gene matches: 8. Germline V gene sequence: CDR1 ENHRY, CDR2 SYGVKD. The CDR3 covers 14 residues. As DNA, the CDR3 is TGTGCCAGTACCGGGACAGGAGTTAATTCACCCCTCCACTTT. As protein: CASTGTGVNSPLHF.

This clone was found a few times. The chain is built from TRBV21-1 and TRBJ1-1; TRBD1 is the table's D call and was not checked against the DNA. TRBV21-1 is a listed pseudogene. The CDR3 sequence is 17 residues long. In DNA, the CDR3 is TGTGCCAGCAGCAAAAAGAGGCGGCCGGACAGCAACACTGAAGCTTTCTTT. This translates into CASSKKRRPDSNTEAFF.

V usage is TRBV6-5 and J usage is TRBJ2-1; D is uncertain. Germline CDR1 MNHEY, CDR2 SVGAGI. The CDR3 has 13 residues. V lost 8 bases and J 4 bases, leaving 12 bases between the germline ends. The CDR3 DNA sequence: TGTGCCAGCTCCGGCGGTCGATACAATGAGCAGTTCTTC. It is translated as CASSGGRYNEQFF.

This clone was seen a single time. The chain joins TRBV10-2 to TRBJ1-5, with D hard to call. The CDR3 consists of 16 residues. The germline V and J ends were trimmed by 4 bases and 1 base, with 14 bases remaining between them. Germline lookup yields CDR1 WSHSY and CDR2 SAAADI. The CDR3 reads CASSVPRGGSNQPQHF. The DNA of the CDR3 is TGCGCCAGCAGTGTTCCCCGGGGAGGGAGCAATCAGCCCCAGCATTTT.

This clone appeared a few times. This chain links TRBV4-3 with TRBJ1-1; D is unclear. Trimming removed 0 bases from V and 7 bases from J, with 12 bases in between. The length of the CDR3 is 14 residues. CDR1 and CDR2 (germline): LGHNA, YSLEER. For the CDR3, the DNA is TGCGCCAGCAGCCAAGATCGACAAAATTGTGAAGCTTTCTTT. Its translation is CASSQDRQNCEAFF.

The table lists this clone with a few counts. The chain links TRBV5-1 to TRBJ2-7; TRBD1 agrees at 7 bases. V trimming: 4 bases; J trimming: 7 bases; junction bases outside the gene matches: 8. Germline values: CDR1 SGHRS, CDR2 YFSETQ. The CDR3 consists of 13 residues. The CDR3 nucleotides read TGCGCCAGCAGCCCGGGACAGAGTGGGGAGCAGTACTTC. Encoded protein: CASSPGQSGEQYF.

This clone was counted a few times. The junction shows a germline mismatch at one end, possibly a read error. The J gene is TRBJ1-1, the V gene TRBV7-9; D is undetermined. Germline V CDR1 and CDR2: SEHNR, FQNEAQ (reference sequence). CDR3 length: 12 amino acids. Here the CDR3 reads CSSSFYRDEAFF. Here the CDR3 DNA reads TGTTCCAGCAGCTTCTACCGGGATGAAGCTTTCTTT.

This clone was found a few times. DNA of the CDR3: TGTGCCAGCAGCTTAAGACAGGGGGATGAAAAACTGTTTTTT. This gives the protein CASSLRQGDEKLFF. The J gene is TRBJ1-4, the V gene TRBV7-2; 9 bases are a match to TRBD1. The V gene's germline CDR1 is SGHTA and CDR2 FQGNSA. J was trimmed by 6 bases and V by 2 bases; bases with no gene match: 1. There are 14 residues in the CDR3.

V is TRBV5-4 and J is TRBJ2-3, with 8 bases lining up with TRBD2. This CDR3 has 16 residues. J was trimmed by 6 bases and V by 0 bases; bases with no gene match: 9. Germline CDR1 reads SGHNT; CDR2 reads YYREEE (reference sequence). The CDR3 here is CASSLELAGSLDTQYF. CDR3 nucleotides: TGTGCCAGCAGCTTGGAATTAGCGGGATCACTTGATACGCAGTATTTT.

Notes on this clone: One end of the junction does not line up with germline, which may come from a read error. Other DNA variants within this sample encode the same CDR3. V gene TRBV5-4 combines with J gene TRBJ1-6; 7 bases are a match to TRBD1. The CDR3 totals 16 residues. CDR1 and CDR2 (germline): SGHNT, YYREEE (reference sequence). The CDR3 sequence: CASSPHGTAVNSPLHF. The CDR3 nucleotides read TGTGCCAGCAGCCCACACGGGACAGCAGTGAATTCCCCCCTCCACTTT.

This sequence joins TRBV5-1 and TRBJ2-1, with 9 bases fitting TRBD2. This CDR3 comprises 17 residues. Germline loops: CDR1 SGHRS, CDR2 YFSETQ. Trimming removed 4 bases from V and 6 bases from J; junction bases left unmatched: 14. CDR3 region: CASSSKLAGAVTNEQFF. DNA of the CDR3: TGCGCCAGCAGCAGCAAATTAGCGGGAGCGGTTACCAATGAGCAGTTCTTC.

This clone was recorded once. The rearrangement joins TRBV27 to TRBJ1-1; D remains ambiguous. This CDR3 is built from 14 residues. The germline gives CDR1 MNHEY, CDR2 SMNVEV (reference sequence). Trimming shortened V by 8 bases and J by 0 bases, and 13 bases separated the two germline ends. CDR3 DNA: TGTGCCAGCTGGGAGACATACATGAACACTGAAGCTTTCTTT. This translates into CASWETYMNTEAFF.